Sequencing of this T cell receptor beta chain was carried out in a study of neurological immune-mediated disorders. As for the cDNA, it was generated by 5'RACE with 10-nucleotide random UMIs. TCRdb itself ran the 5' RACE reads through MiXCR, one entry per CDR3 protein. The table lists 55,000 to 65,000 distinct CDR3 sequences, around 3.8% of them singletons. This clonotype was seen at least ten times. No antigen is known for it. V was cut by 3 bases and J by 0 bases, with 10 bases left in between. This CDR3 is 15 amino acids long. Germline V gene lookup returns CDR1 SGDLS and CDR2 YYNGEE. Whole-study results and caveats: Because no CDR3 amino acid sequences were shared across subjects by expanded clones, private repertoires were suggested in all groups.

The sample taken for sequencing was PBMCs. The chain employs TRBV9 and TRBJ2-1; D unresolved. This TCR came from a woman aged 45 to 65 with multiple sclerosis. CDR3 loop: CASSADQSSYNEQFF. In nucleotides, the CDR3 is TGTGCCAGCAGCGCCGACCAGAGCTCCTACAATGAGCAGTTCTTC.